This T cell receptor (beta chain) comes out of a study of blood T cell repertoires in COVID-19. V shed 8 bases and J shed 7 bases, with 14 bases lying between them. CDR1 and CDR2 from the germline V gene are SQVTM and ANQGSEA. The CDR3 consists of 11 residues. Per the study methods: Reference gene primers were amplified, and this amplification served to estimate nucleated cell counts. Assay used: immunoSEQ multiplex PCR; TCRdb lists only in-frame clones, some missing. V, J and clone size are those of that table, while D and trimming were read from the DNA. The repertoire has under 150,000 clones, 75% to 90% of them found once; the top ten carry around 8%.

The sequenced sample was peripheral blood. The TCR was taken from a woman aged 60-75 years with COVID-19, enrolled during active disease. The chain carries TRBV29-1 and TRBJ1-1, with D unclear. CDR3 amino acids: CSPRLRGEAFF. DNA for the CDR3: TGCAGCCCGCGCCTCCGGGGTGAAGCTTTCTTT.